These 30 T cell receptor beta chains were all obtained from the same sample, sequenced in a study of T cells in Graves' hyperthyroidism and ophthalmopathy. The investigators amplified TCR beta CDR3 regions from RNA transcripts. TCR CDR3 regions were first amplified by RT-PCR with HTBI primers. Via MiXCR, TCRdb re-called the multiplex PCR reads, giving one row per CDR3 protein. The sample contains roughly 160,000 distinct CDR3 sequences, approximately 9% of which appear only once. The sequenced sample consisted of blood. The receptor source for this set is a woman between 18 and 29 years old with Graves' hyperthyroidism that later progressed to Graves' ophthalmopathy.

This clonotype has at least ten counts. The chain recombines TRBV20-1 with TRBJ2-5; TRBD1 agrees at 8 bases. The CDR3 sequence is 16 residues long. With V trimmed by 2 bases and J by 5 bases, 13 bases remained unmatched. Looked up from germline, CDR1 is DFQATT and CDR2 is SNEGSKA (reference sequence). The DNA of the CDR3 is TGCAGTGCTAGACCAATGGAGACAGGGGAGGTGGAGACCCAGTACTTC. It is translated as CSARPMETGEVETQYF.

J is TRBJ2-3 and V is TRBV13, with 11 positions matching TRBD2. Germline CDR1 and CDR2: PRHDT and FYEKMQ (reference sequence). Unmatched junction bases numbered 12, after V lost 5 bases and J lost 2 bases. The length of the CDR3 is 18 residues. CDR3 coding DNA: TGTGCCAGCAGCGCCCGGGCTAGCGGGAGGTTAAACACAGATACGCAGTATTTT. The encoded protein is CASSARASGRLNTDTQYF.

This clonotype occurred many times. The genes are TRBV12-3 or TRBV12-4 and TRBJ1-4; tentatively, D is TRBD1 (5 bases). This CDR3 is built from 17 residues. V was shortened by 1 base and J by 3 bases, with 15 bases between the two germline ends. The CDR3 loop is CASSLVKLGVPNEKLFF. CDR3 nucleotides: TGTGCCAGCAGTTTAGTCAAATTGGGGGTACCTAATGAAAAACTGTTTTTT.

The gene calls are TRBV2 and TRBJ2-3; 11 nucleotides line up with TRBD2. The ends lost 6 bases at V and 3 bases at J; junction bases unmatched: 5. Germline V CDR1 and CDR2: SNHLY, FYNNEI. The CDR3 runs to 15 residues. CDR3 protein: CASRTSGGRTDTQYF. The CDR3 coding sequence is TGTGCCAGCAGAACTAGCGGGGGTAGGACAGATACGCAGTATTTT.

The table lists this clonotype with many counts. This rearrangement joins TRBV2 to TRBJ1-1, with a tentative D call TRBD1 (6 bases). The CDR3 length is 13 residues. Germline CDR1 is SNHLY and CDR2 is FYNNEI. The V end lost 6 bases, the J end lost 5 bases, and 13 bases lay between the germline ends. CDR3 sequence: CASRAGDFTEAFF. CDR3 bases: TGTGCCAGCAGGGCAGGGGATTTTACTGAAGCTTTCTTT.

Turning to this clonotype: One end of the junction is discordant with germline, which a read error may explain. The CDR3 is CASSNSGTFYNSPLHF. CDR3 coding DNA: TGTGCCAGTAGTAACTCGGGGACATTTTATAACTCACCCCTCCACTTT. The rearrangement links TRBV19 to TRBJ1-6; maybe TRBD1 (6 bases). From germline, CDR1 is LNHDA and CDR2 SQIVND (reference sequence). The CDR3 runs 16 residues.

The table lists this clonotype with a few counts. V and J are TRBV5-4 and TRBJ2-5; TRBD2 matches 7 bases. The CDR3 has 14 residues. Germline V gives CDR1 SGHNT, CDR2 YYREEE (reference sequence). J was trimmed by 2 bases and V by 4 bases; bases with no gene match: 5. The CDR3 protein is CASSPPGGQETQYF. The CDR3 nucleotides are TGTGCCAGCAGCCCACCCGGGGGGCAAGAGACCCAGTACTTC.

The table lists this clonotype with many counts. The genes are TRBV5-1 and TRBJ2-3, with 12 nucleotides matching TRBD2. The CDR3 covers 16 residues. V trimming: 1 base; J trimming: 5 bases; junction bases outside the gene matches: 5. Germline CDR1 reads SGHRS; CDR2 reads YFSETQ. CDR3 nucleotides: TGCGCCAGCAGCTTGACTAGCGGGAGGCATCAAGATACGCAGTATTTT. Protein sequence: CASSLTSGRHQDTQYF.

This clonotype occurred many times. The rearrangement uses TRBV7-2 and TRBJ1-5; D possibly corresponds to TRBD1 (6 bases). This CDR3 comprises 17 residues. Germline assignment: CDR1 SGHTA and CDR2 FQGNSA. With 2 bases removed from V and 1 base from J, the gap between germline ends came to 15 bases. The CDR3 sequence is CASSLRGGGGSNQPQHF. Written as DNA, the CDR3 is TGTGCCAGCAGCTTAAGGGGGGGCGGGGGAAGCAATCAGCCCCAGCATTTT.

This clonotype was found many times. The CDR3 DNA is TGTGCCAGCAGCACCGAGGGGGCAACTAATGAAAAACTGTTTTTT. Translation gives CASSTEGATNEKLFF. This chain joins TRBV11-2 and TRBJ1-4; a weak D match, TRBD1 (6 bases). The V gene lost 5 bases and the J gene lost 0 bases, with 10 bases spanning the gap. Germline V gene lookup returns CDR1 SGHAT and CDR2 FQNNGV. This CDR3 contains 15 residues.

This clonotype was recorded at least ten times. In DNA, the CDR3 is TGTGCCAGCAGCTTAGGTTTAACACAAGAGACCCAGTACTTC. This gives the protein CASSLGLTQETQYF. This chain links TRBV3-1 with TRBJ2-5; D not resolved. Per the germline V gene, CDR1 is LGHDT and CDR2 is YNNKEL (reference sequence). CDR3 length equals 14 residues. V dropped 5 bases and J dropped 2 bases, with 12 bases sitting between them.

Many counts were recorded for this clonotype. In DNA form, the CDR3 reads TGCAGCGTTGTGGTGGGGGGGACTGAAGCTTTCTTT. Protein product: CSVVVGGTEAFF. The chain links TRBV29-1 to TRBJ1-1; a weak D match, TRBD1 (5 bases). Trimming took 4 bases from V and 5 from J, leaving 11 bases between them. Germline CDR1 and CDR2: SQVTM and ANQGSEA. The CDR3 has 12 residues.

This clonotype was counted at least ten times. The gene calls are TRBV19 and TRBJ1-1, with D uncertain. The CDR3 extends over 12 amino acids. The V end was cut by 7 bases, the J end by 2 bases, with 8 bases between. Germline V gene lookup returns CDR1 LNHDA and CDR2 SQIVND (reference sequence). In nucleotides, the CDR3 is TGTGCCAGTAAACGGCCAAACACTGAAGCTTTCTTT. It yields the protein CASKRPNTEAFF. The whole variable domain, remainder taken from reference TRBV19 and TRBJ1-1, is DGGITQSPKYLFRKEGQNVTLSCEQNLNHDAMYWYRQDPGQGLRLIYYSQIVNDFQKGDIAEGYSVSREKKESFPLTVTSAQKNPTAFYLCASKRPNTEAFFGQGTRLTVV.

The V call is TRBV19, the J call TRBJ1-1; D is possibly TRBD1 (6 bases). CDR1 LNHDA and CDR2 SQIVND come from the germline V gene (reference sequence). The V end was cut by 3 bases, the J end by 5 bases, with 13 bases between. The CDR3 runs to 14 residues. The CDR3 coding sequence is TGTGCCAGTAGTATCAACAGGGTGGGGACTGAAGCTTTCTTT. Protein product: CASSINRVGTEAFF. Full variable domain (rest looked up from reference TRBV19 and TRBJ1-1): DGGITQSPKYLFRKEGQNVTLSCEQNLNHDAMYWYRQDPGQGLRLIYYSQIVNDFQKGDIAEGYSVSREKKESFPLTVTSAQKNPTAFYLCASSINRVGTEAFFGQGTRLTVV.

This clonotype was counted many times. The chain joins TRBV7-2 to TRBJ2-5, with D perhaps TRBD2 (6 bases). The CDR3 totals 16 residues. Germline CDR1 is SGHTA and CDR2 is FQGNSA. Trimming left V 7 bases short and J 6 bases short, with 24 bases between. CDR3 DNA: TGTGCCAGCACCCTCGGGGGACTCCGTAGGGGCAAGACCCAGTACTTC. It codes for CASTLGGLRRGKTQYF.

This clonotype turned up a few times. CDR3 protein: CASSLGVGTSGMNEQFF. Here the CDR3 DNA reads TGTGCCAGCAGCTTGGGAGTAGGGACTAGCGGGATGAATGAGCAGTTCTTC. The chain employs TRBV5-6 and TRBJ2-1; TRBD2 matches 13 bases. V shed 0 bases and J 7 bases; nucleotides not matched to a gene: 7. CDR1 and CDR2 (germline): SGHDT, YYEEEE. The CDR3 spans 17 residues. Using reference TRBV5-6 and TRBJ2-1 for the parts outside the CDR3, the full variable domain is DAGVTQSPTHLIKTRGQQVTLRCSPKSGHDTVSWYQQALGQGPQFIFQYYEEEERQRGNFPDRFSGHQFPNYSSELNVNALLLGDSALYLCASSLGVGTSGMNEQFFGPGTRLTVL.

This clonotype was observed many times. The CDR3 coding sequence is TGTGCCTGGAGTGGACAGGGAGACACTGAAGCTTTCTTT. This translates into CAWSGQGDTEAFF. The V and J genes are TRBV30 and TRBJ1-1, with 7 bases that match TRBD1. With 1 base clipped from V and 3 bases from J, the junction kept 2 bases outside the gene matches. The CDR3 length is 13 residues. CDR1 is GTSNPN, CDR2 SVGIG, per germline (reference sequence). Using reference TRBV30 and TRBJ1-1 for the parts outside the CDR3, the full variable domain is SQTIHQWPATLVQPVGSPLSLECTVEGTSNPNLYWYRQAAGRGLQLLFYSVGIGQISSEVPQNLSASRPQDRQFILSSKKLLLSDSGFYLCAWSGQGDTEAFFGQGTRLTVV.

This clonotype has a count of ten or more. This chain links TRBV15 with TRBJ2-5; 13 bases are a match to TRBD2. After removal of 4 bases from V and 5 bases from J, the junction contained 7 bases not matched to a gene. CDR1 is LNHNV, CDR2 YYDKDF, per germline (reference sequence). The CDR3 spans 16 residues. CDR3 nucleotides: TGTGCCACCAGCACTGGGACTAGCGGGACTGAGGAGACCCAGTACTTC. Amino acids: CATSTGTSGTEETQYF.

This clonotype was detected many times. The chain recombines TRBV6-1 with TRBJ1-2; D not certain. V was clipped by 8 bases and J by 5 bases, with 12 bases between them. Germline CDR1 and CDR2: MNHNS and SASEGT. The CDR3 covers 12 residues. For the CDR3, the DNA is TGTGCCAGCCGTACGGGAGGGTATGGCTACACCTTC. This codes for CASRTGGYGYTF.

This clonotype was seen at least ten times. The chain couples TRBV3-1 to TRBJ2-1; possibly TRBD2 for D (5 bases). Germline V gene lookup returns CDR1 LGHDT and CDR2 YNNKEL (reference sequence). V was pared by 4 bases and J by 7 bases, with 14 bases between. The CDR3 extends over 14 amino acids. CDR3: CASSLGLHDNEQFF. The CDR3 bases are TGTGCCAGCAGCCTTGGACTTCATGATAATGAGCAGTTCTTC.

This clonotype appeared many times. The chain employs TRBV5-1 and TRBJ2-1; 7 nucleotides agree with TRBD2. Per germline, CDR1 SGHRS and CDR2 YFSETQ. The CDR3 spans 19 residues. With 1 base clipped from V and 7 bases from J, the junction kept 20 bases outside the gene matches. The CDR3 is CASSLFLRSGNDLGNEQFF. The DNA for the CDR3 is TGCGCCAGCAGCTTGTTTCTTCGGAGCGGGAATGATTTGGGGAATGAGCAGTTCTTC.

This clonotype was found many times. V and J are TRBV28 and TRBJ1-1; D call uncertain. CDR3 length: 15 residues. Between the trimmed V and J ends, which lost 1 base and 0 bases, there was a span of 9 bases. The V gene's germline CDR1 is MDHEN and CDR2 SYDVKM. CDR3 sequence (DNA): TGTGCCAGCAGTTTATACTCTGGTTTGAACACTGAAGCTTTCTTT. Protein sequence: CASSLYSGLNTEAFF.

This clonotype has ten or more counts. The rearrangement uses TRBV7-8 and TRBJ2-7; a possible D gene is TRBD1 (6 bases). Germline assignment: CDR1 SGHVS and CDR2 FQNEAQ. Between the trimmed V and J ends, which lost 6 bases and 0 bases, there was a span of 15 bases. The CDR3 covers 15 residues. CDR3 nucleotide sequence: TGTGCCAGCAGTACCGGGACAACCGTCTCCTACGAGCAGTACTTC. It encodes CASSTGTTVSYEQYF. The full variable domain, its missing parts supplied by reference TRBV7-8 and TRBJ2-7, is GAGVSQSPRYKVAKRGQDVALRCDPISGHVSLFWYQQALGQGPEFLTYFQNEAQLDKSGLPSDRFFAERPEGSVSTLKIQRTQQEDSAVYLCASSTGTTVSYEQYFGPGTRLTVT.

This clonotype was recorded many times. The CDR3 protein is CSARTMGTSYEQYF. CDR3 in DNA: TGCAGTGCTAGGACGATGGGGACCTCCTACGAGCAGTACTTC. The chain recombines TRBV20-1 with TRBJ2-7; D could derive from TRBD1 or TRBD2 (5 bases each). The CDR3 length is 14 residues. Trimming pared 3 bases from V and 0 bases from J, leaving 12 bases between. Per germline, CDR1 DFQATT and CDR2 SNEGSKA (reference sequence).

This clonotype was seen repeatedly, ten times or more. The genes are TRBV30 and TRBJ1-4; tentatively, D is TRBD1 (6 bases). The length of the CDR3 is 13 residues. In germline, CDR1 is GTSNPN, CDR2 SVGIG (reference sequence). Between the trimmed V and J ends, which lost 3 bases and 5 bases, there was a span of 10 bases. The CDR3 is CAWRAGGNEKLFF. The CDR3 DNA reads as TGTGCCTGGAGGGCCGGGGGCAATGAAAAACTGTTTTTT.

This clonotype was counted at least ten times. The chain uses TRBV7-8 and TRBJ1-2; no clear D gene. The V and J ends lost 2 bases and 8 bases respectively, with 9 bases between them. Germline V gene lookup returns CDR1 SGHVS and CDR2 FQNEAQ. CDR3 size: 12 residues. Here the CDR3 DNA reads TGTGCCAGCAGCTTATACCAGGACGGCTACACCTTC. Translated, it gives CASSLYQDGYTF. Filled out from reference TRBV7-8 and TRBJ1-2, the complete variable domain reads GAGVSQSPRYKVAKRGQDVALRCDPISGHVSLFWYQQALGQGPEFLTYFQNEAQLDKSGLPSDRFFAERPEGSVSTLKIQRTQQEDSAVYLCASSLYQDGYTFGSGTRLTVV.

This clonotype appeared many times. The J gene is TRBJ2-3, the V gene TRBV27; a possible D gene is TRBD2 (5 bases). The ends were cut back, 4 bases at V and 2 bases at J, with 10 bases in the middle. From germline, CDR1 is MNHEY and CDR2 SMNVEV (reference sequence). The CDR3 runs 14 residues. CDR3 nucleotide sequence: TGTGCCAGCAGTTATTTCGGGGACACAGATACGCAGTATTTT. Protein product: CASSYFGDTDTQYF.

This clonotype was counted many times. The J gene is TRBJ2-6, the V gene TRBV12-3 or TRBV12-4; D is ambiguous. The CDR3 spans 13 residues. V was trimmed by 5 bases and J by 0 bases, leaving 2 bases between them. CDR3 residues: CASSPSGANVLTF. CDR3 bases: TGTGCCAGCAGTCCCTCTGGGGCCAACGTCCTGACTTTC.

This clonotype was observed a handful of times. This chain links TRBV19 with TRBJ2-1, with D possibly matching TRBD2 (6 bases). The CDR3 totals 17 residues. Germline V CDR1 and CDR2: LNHDA, SQIVND (reference sequence). V lost 5 bases, J lost 0 bases, and 17 bases lay in between. CDR3 in amino acids: CASSRIGLADSYNEQFF. In nucleotides, the CDR3 is TGTGCCAGTAGTCGAATCGGGTTAGCGGACTCCTACAATGAGCAGTTCTTC.

This clonotype has at least ten counts. V is TRBV7-9 and J is TRBJ1-5; D not certain. CDR1 is SEHNR and CDR2 is FQNEAQ in the germline V gene (reference sequence). The length of the CDR3 is 14 residues. V was pared by 2 bases and J by 5 bases, with 10 bases between. The CDR3 here is CASSLQNGDQPQHF. In nucleotides, the CDR3 is TGTGCCAGCAGCTTACAGAATGGAGATCAGCCCCAGCATTTT.